These 32 T cell receptor beta chains share one sample of origin, sequenced in a study of T cells in Graves' hyperthyroidism and ophthalmopathy (dated by TCRdb to between 2018 and 2021). The library was obtained by multiplex PCR. Sequencer: Illumina HiSeq 2000. Amplification of TCR beta CDR3 regions was carried out from RNA transcripts. For the first round of RT-PCR on the TCR CDR3, the HTBI primer set was used together with the Qiagen OneStep RT-PCR kit. The public reads were reanalyzed by TCRdb: fastp trimming at Q25, MiXCR alignment, in-frame beta chains only. Every entry covers one CDR3 protein and lists the most common genes and DNA from its rows. The sample includes a few hundred thousand distinct CDR3 sequences, with approximately 16% observed a single time. Of the sample, around 3.3% falls within the top ten clones. Sequences were obtained from blood. The source is a woman aged 35 to 49 with Graves' ophthalmopathy.

The chain recombines TRBV12-3 or TRBV12-4 with TRBJ2-5, with D unresolved. With 7 bases removed from V and 4 bases from J, the gap between germline ends came to 10 bases. The CDR3 is 12 amino acids. CDR3 residues: CASNVARETQYF. The CDR3 coding sequence is TGTGCCAGCAACGTCGCCAGAGAGACCCAGTACTTC.

Concerning this clonotype: This may come from a read error, since a much larger clone is one base off. The J gene is TRBJ2-5, the V gene TRBV28, with 10 bases that match TRBD1. The CDR3 spans 15 residues. Germline CDR1 MDHEN, CDR2 SYDVKM. The CDR3 DNA follows: TGTGCCAGCAGTAGGGACAGGGGCTTTCGTGGGACCCACTACTTC. Translation: CASSRDRGFRGTHYF.

This clonotype was recorded a few times. The rearrangement joins TRBV18 to TRBJ2-1, with 13 bases matching TRBD2. This CDR3 comprises 16 residues. V gave up 3 bases and J gave up 9 bases; unmatched junction bases: 8. CDR1 is KGHSH, CDR2 LQKENI, per germline. The CDR3 loop is CASSPRRLAGGSEQFF. The CDR3 DNA sequence: TGTGCCAGCTCACCGAGACGACTAGCGGGGGGCTCTGAGCAGTTCTTC.

This clonotype was recorded at least ten times. The rearrangement uses TRBV11-2 and TRBJ1-1; 9 bases match TRBD1. The CDR3 totals 16 residues. From germline, CDR1 is SGHAT and CDR2 FQNNGV. V shed 0 bases and J 5 bases; nucleotides not matched to a gene: 7. CDR3 in amino acids: CASSLDLQGARTEAFF. CDR3 nucleotides: TGTGCCAGCAGCTTAGACTTACAGGGGGCGCGGACTGAAGCTTTCTTT.

V is TRBV7-9 and J is TRBJ2-3; 12 bases align to TRBD2. The CDR3 sequence is 17 residues long. CDR1 and CDR2 from the germline V gene are SEHNR and FQNEAQ (reference sequence). V lost 5 bases and J lost 2; bases outside the gene matches: 8. DNA for the CDR3: TGTGCCAGCAGCCGTGGACTAGCGGGGCTACACACAGATACGCAGTATTTT. Protein: CASSRGLAGLHTDTQYF.

This clonotype was found many times. V usage is TRBV5-1 and J usage is TRBJ1-1; tentative D call: TRBD1 (6 bases). Germline V gene data show CDR1 as SGHRS and CDR2 as YFSETQ. Trimming removed 0 bases from V and 0 bases from J, with 6 bases in between. This CDR3 has 14 residues. CDR3 nucleotides: TGCGCCAGCAGCTTGGGACAGGTGAACACTGAAGCTTTCTTT. Protein product: CASSLGQVNTEAFF.

This clonotype showed up many times. The V gene is TRBV5-1, the J gene TRBJ2-3; 7 bases match TRBD2. The CDR3 totals 15 residues. Trimming took 4 bases from V and 2 from J; bases not matched to a gene: 7. Germline V gives CDR1 SGHRS, CDR2 YFSETQ. CDR3 in amino acids: CASSSASGPTDTQYF. The CDR3 DNA follows: TGCGCCAGCAGCAGCGCTAGCGGACCCACAGATACGCAGTATTTT.

This clonotype was observed a few times. The rearrangement uses TRBV20-1 and TRBJ1-1; D is uncertain. This CDR3 has 11 residues. Germline-derived CDR1 and CDR2 are DFQATT and SNEGSKA (reference sequence). V was pared by 5 bases and J by 3 bases, with 7 bases between. The CDR3: CSAGRDTEAFF. DNA of the CDR3: TGCAGTGCTGGTAGAGACACTGAAGCTTTCTTT.

In the case of this clonotype: A read error is possible here, since a much larger clone lies one base away. The chain couples TRBV3-1 to TRBJ1-6; perhaps TRBD1 as D (5 bases). Germline CDR1 LGHDT, CDR2 YNNKEL (reference sequence). The CDR3 runs 14 residues. The CDR3 coding sequence is TGTGCCAGCAGCCGCAGGGACCGTAATTCACCCCCCCACTTT. Translated: CASSRRDRNSPPHF. Full variable domain (outside the CDR3, taken from reference TRBV3-1 and TRBJ1-6): DTAVSQTPKYLVTQMGNDKSIKCEQNLGHDTMYWYKQDSKKFLKIMFSYNNKELIINETVPNRFSPKSPDKAHLNLHINSLELGDSAVYFCASSRRDRNSPPHFGNGTRLTVT.

This clonotype was seen repeatedly, ten times or more. This chain uses TRBV28 with TRBJ1-6; D is unclear. CDR3 length: 12 amino acids. Germline V gives CDR1 MDHEN, CDR2 SYDVKM. V shed 3 bases and J shed 10 bases, with 7 bases lying between them. As DNA, the CDR3 is TGTGCCAGCAGTTTCGGCTTCTCACCCCTCCACTTT. Protein sequence: CASSFGFSPLHF.

This clonotype was seen at least ten times. The chain joins TRBV28 to TRBJ2-3, with D possibly being TRBD2 (6 bases). The CDR3 spans 14 residues. V was cut by 2 bases and J by 5 bases, with 11 bases left in between. Germline CDR1 and CDR2: MDHEN and SYDVKM. CDR3 in amino acids: CASSLGGLGDTQYF. DNA for the CDR3: TGTGCCAGCAGTTTAGGGGGACTCGGAGATACGCAGTATTTT.

The genes are TRBV7-6 and TRBJ1-6; 10 bases align to TRBD1. The germline gives CDR1 SGHVS, CDR2 FNYEAQ. V was clipped by 5 bases and J by 14 bases; unmatched bases: 9. The CDR3 runs to 14 residues. This CDR3 reads CASSPSRDRGSLHF. CDR3 DNA: TGTGCCAGCAGCCCCAGCCGGGACAGGGGTTCCCTCCACTTT.

The chain joins TRBV20-1 to TRBJ2-7, with 14 bases fitting TRBD2. Losses at the gene ends were 5 bases for V and 5 bases for J; bases not matched to a gene: 8. The CDR3 is 15 residues long. Looked up from germline, CDR1 is DFQATT and CDR2 is SNEGSKA (reference sequence). The CDR3 reads CSADPGLAGVNEQYF. CDR3 sequence (DNA): TGCAGTGCTGACCCGGGACTAGCGGGAGTCAACGAGCAGTACTTC.

The sample holds a few counts of this clonotype. This chain joins TRBV20-1 and TRBJ1-5; perhaps TRBD1 as D (5 bases). This CDR3 has 17 amino acids. V shed 3 bases and J shed 2 bases, with 20 bases lying between them. The germline V gene has CDR1 DFQATT and CDR2 SNEGSKA (reference sequence). CDR3 coding DNA: TGCAGTGCTAGGTTCAGGGAGGGGAGGTCTGGCAATCAGCCCCAGCATTTT. Translated, it gives CSARFREGRSGNQPQHF.

This clonotype was seen only a few times. The chain has TRBV6-1 and TRBJ1-1; a weak D match, TRBD1 (5 bases). Per the germline V gene, CDR1 is MNHNS and CDR2 is SASEGT. Trimming removed 2 bases at V and 5 bases at J, with 21 bases between. CDR3 length: 17 residues. The DNA of the CDR3 is TGTGCCAGCAGTGAACGGGCGGGGCAGGGCGGGGGAACTGAAGCTTTCTTT. It yields the protein CASSERAGQGGGTEAFF.

In its sample, this clonotype was seen a few times. The rearrangement uses TRBV9 and TRBJ2-7; D not certain. CDR1 SGDLS and CDR2 YYNGEE come from the germline V gene. Trimming stripped 0 bases from V and 7 bases from J, with 11 bases between. This CDR3 is built from 13 residues. The CDR3 protein is CASSVVPGWEQYF. Written as DNA, the CDR3 is TGTGCCAGCAGCGTAGTCCCCGGGTGGGAGCAGTACTTC.

In this sample, this clonotype turned up many times. The V call is TRBV6-1, the J call TRBJ2-1; 10 nucleotides align to TRBD1. The CDR3 is 15 residues long. The V and J ends lost 2 bases and 7 bases, in that order; junction bases with no gene match: 5. CDR1 MNHNS and CDR2 SASEGT come from the germline V gene. CDR3: CASSESGTGANEQFF. CDR3 DNA sequence: TGTGCCAGCAGTGAAAGCGGGACAGGGGCGAATGAGCAGTTCTTC.

This clonotype was picked up many times. The chain is built from TRBV12-3 or TRBV12-4 and TRBJ1-2, with 9 bases fitting TRBD1. CDR3 length equals 15 residues. The J segment lost 4 bases and the V segment lost 5 bases, leaving 8 bases of the junction unmatched. The CDR3 sequence is CASSRTGGDPYGYTF. The DNA of the CDR3 is TGTGCCAGCAGTCGCACAGGGGGCGACCCCTATGGCTACACCTTC.

Ten or more counts support this clonotype. This sequence joins TRBV27 and TRBJ2-3; D might be TRBD1 or TRBD2, each matching 5 bases. CDR1 is MNHEY and CDR2 is SMNVEV in the germline V gene (reference sequence). This CDR3 has 15 amino acids. The V end was cut by 2 bases, the J end by 3 bases, with 12 bases between. The CDR3 DNA reads TGTGCCAGCAGTTTAAAGAGGGCAGGGACAGATACGCAGTATTTT. The encoded protein is CASSLKRAGTDTQYF.

Many counts were recorded for this clonotype. V gene TRBV5-1 combines with J gene TRBJ1-5, with D uncertain. V gave up 0 bases and J gave up 2 bases, with 9 bases separating them. In germline, CDR1 is SGHRS, CDR2 YFSETQ. The CDR3 sequence is 15 residues long. The CDR3 protein is CASSLGTSGNQPQHF. The CDR3 DNA reads as TGCGCCAGCAGCTTGGGAACCTCGGGCAATCAGCCCCAGCATTTT.

This clonotype showed up just a few times. V and J are TRBV6-1 and TRBJ2-3, with a tentative D call TRBD1 (5 bases). With 3 bases removed from V and 2 bases from J, the gap between germline ends came to 15 bases. Germline V CDR1 and CDR2: MNHNS, SASEGT. CDR3 length equals 16 residues. The CDR3 spells CASSDQAGLHTDTQYF. The CDR3, as DNA: TGTGCCAGCAGTGATCAAGCAGGGCTCCACACAGATACGCAGTATTTT.

This clonotype was counted a few times. The chain recombines TRBV6-1 with TRBJ1-5; 7 bases fit TRBD1. V shed 6 bases, J shed 3 bases, and the junction held 11 bases outside the gene matches. CDR1 and CDR2 (germline): MNHNS, SASEGT. The CDR3 is 16 residues long. The CDR3 DNA reads TGTGCCAGCAGGAAAGGGGTGCAGGGGGACAATCAGCCCCAGCATTTT. It encodes CASRKGVQGDNQPQHF.

In its sample, this clonotype was seen many times. V gene TRBV3-1 combines with J gene TRBJ2-3; possible D gene TRBD1, 6 bases. The CDR3 runs 15 residues. Trimming took 1 base from V and 4 from J, leaving 12 bases between them. Germline lookup yields CDR1 LGHDT and CDR2 YNNKEL (reference sequence). CDR3 nucleotide sequence: TGTGCCAGCAGCCAAGCGATCGAGGGGGCAGATACGCAGTATTTT. Its translation is CASSQAIEGADTQYF.

This rearrangement joins TRBV19 to TRBJ1-1; 8 bases map to TRBD1. The CDR3 contains 17 residues. Losses at the gene ends were 6 bases for V and 3 bases for J; bases not matched to a gene: 15. Germline values: CDR1 LNHDA, CDR2 SQIVND (reference sequence). In DNA form, the CDR3 reads TGTGCCAGTAGCCCCGGGACAGGCCTCGGTCGGCACACTGAAGCTTTCTTT. Translating gives CASSPGTGLGRHTEAFF.

In regard to this clonotype: A read error may be the cause here, since a much bigger clone is one base away. The chain carries TRBV5-5 and TRBJ1-1; D possibly corresponds to TRBD1 (6 bases). The germline V gene encodes CDR1 SGHKS and CDR2 YYEKEE (reference sequence). This CDR3 region has 14 residues. Trimming stripped 4 bases from V and 1 base from J, with 11 bases between. The CDR3 region has the DNA TGTGCCAGCAGCATACAGACAGGGAACACTGAAGCTTTCTTT. Amino acid sequence: CASSIQTGNTEAFF.

This clonotype was seen at least ten times. This CDR3 reads CASSSPKQGWTSYEQYF. The CDR3 nucleotides read TGTGCCAGCAGCTCCCCAAAGCAGGGGTGGACCTCCTACGAGCAGTACTTC. The rearrangement links TRBV7-2 to TRBJ2-7; weak D call: TRBD1 (6 bases). Per germline, CDR1 SGHTA and CDR2 FQGNSA. The CDR3 covers 17 residues. Trimming took off 4 bases at V and 0 bases at J, with 19 bases between the two ends.

The chain employs TRBV20-1 and TRBJ2-7; 10 nucleotides match TRBD2. The J segment lost 4 bases and the V segment lost 2 bases, leaving 14 bases of the junction unmatched. The CDR3 runs 17 residues. Germline lookup yields CDR1 DFQATT and CDR2 SNEGSKA (reference sequence). This chain's CDR3 is CSARSSRTGTSVYEQYF. Here the CDR3 DNA reads TGCAGTGCTAGATCTTCCAGAACCGGGACTAGCGTTTACGAGCAGTACTTC.

This clonotype was seen a few times. The chain employs TRBV5-1 and TRBJ2-1, with TRBD2 identical over 7 bases. Germline CDR1 and CDR2: SGHRS and YFSETQ. V trimming: 4 bases; J trimming: 2 bases; junction bases outside the gene matches: 6. This CDR3 region has 15 residues. CDR3 bases: TGCGCCAGCAGCACAGTAGCGGGCCCCTACAATGAGCAGTTCTTC. The encoded protein is CASSTVAGPYNEQFF.

This chain joins TRBV20-1 and TRBJ1-1, with D perhaps TRBD1 (5 bases). CDR1 is DFQATT, CDR2 SNEGSKA, per germline (reference sequence). The V and J ends lost 1 base and 4 bases respectively, with 10 bases between them. The CDR3 has 13 amino acids. CDR3 protein: CSARVPGTTEAFF. The CDR3 DNA sequence: TGCAGTGCTAGAGTACCAGGGACCACTGAAGCTTTCTTT.

This clonotype was observed many times. The V gene is TRBV10-3, the J gene TRBJ2-7; D is possibly TRBD1 or TRBD2 (6 bases each). Looked up from germline, CDR1 is ENHRY and CDR2 is SYGVKD. Trimming stripped 0 bases from V and 3 bases from J, with 15 bases between. This CDR3 has 16 amino acids. CDR3 DNA sequence: TGTGCCATCAGTGAGTCAGGAGGAGGGGGAGGCTACGAGCAGTACTTC. It codes for CAISESGGGGGYEQYF.

V gene TRBV19 combines with J gene TRBJ1-1; perhaps TRBD1 as D (5 bases). V was pared by 3 bases and J by 1 base, with 9 bases between. Germline V gives CDR1 LNHDA, CDR2 SQIVND (reference sequence). The CDR3 spans 14 residues. This CDR3 reads CASSMGLQNTEAFF. CDR3 DNA sequence: TGTGCCAGTAGTATGGGGCTACAGAACACTGAAGCTTTCTTT.

The J gene is TRBJ2-5, the V gene TRBV7-9; D is uncertain. The germline V gene encodes CDR1 SEHNR and CDR2 FQNEAQ (reference sequence). The CDR3 is 14 amino acids. Trimming took 3 bases from V and 4 from J, leaving 12 bases between them. The CDR3: CASSFTDLRETQYF. The CDR3 DNA reads as TGTGCCAGCAGCTTCACTGACCTCAGAGAGACCCAGTACTTC.